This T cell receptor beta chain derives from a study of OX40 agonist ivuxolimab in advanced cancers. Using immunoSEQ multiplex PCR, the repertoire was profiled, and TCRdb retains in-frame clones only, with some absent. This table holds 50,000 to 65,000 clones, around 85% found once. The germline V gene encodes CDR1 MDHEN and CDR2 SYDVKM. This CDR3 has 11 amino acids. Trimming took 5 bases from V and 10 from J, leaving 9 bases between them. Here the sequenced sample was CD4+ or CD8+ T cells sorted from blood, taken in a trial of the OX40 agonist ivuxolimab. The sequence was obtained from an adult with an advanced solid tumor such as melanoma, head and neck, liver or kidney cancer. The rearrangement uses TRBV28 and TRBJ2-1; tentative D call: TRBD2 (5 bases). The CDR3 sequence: CASSALAEQFF. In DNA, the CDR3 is TGTGCCAGCAGTGCCTTAGCGGAGCAGTTCTTC. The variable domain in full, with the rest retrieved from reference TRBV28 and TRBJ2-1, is DVKVTQSSRYLVKRTGEKVFLECVQDMDHENMFWYRQDPGLGLRLIYFSYDVKMKEKGDIPEGYSVSREKKERFSLILESASTNQTSMYLCASSALAEQFFGPGTRLTVL.